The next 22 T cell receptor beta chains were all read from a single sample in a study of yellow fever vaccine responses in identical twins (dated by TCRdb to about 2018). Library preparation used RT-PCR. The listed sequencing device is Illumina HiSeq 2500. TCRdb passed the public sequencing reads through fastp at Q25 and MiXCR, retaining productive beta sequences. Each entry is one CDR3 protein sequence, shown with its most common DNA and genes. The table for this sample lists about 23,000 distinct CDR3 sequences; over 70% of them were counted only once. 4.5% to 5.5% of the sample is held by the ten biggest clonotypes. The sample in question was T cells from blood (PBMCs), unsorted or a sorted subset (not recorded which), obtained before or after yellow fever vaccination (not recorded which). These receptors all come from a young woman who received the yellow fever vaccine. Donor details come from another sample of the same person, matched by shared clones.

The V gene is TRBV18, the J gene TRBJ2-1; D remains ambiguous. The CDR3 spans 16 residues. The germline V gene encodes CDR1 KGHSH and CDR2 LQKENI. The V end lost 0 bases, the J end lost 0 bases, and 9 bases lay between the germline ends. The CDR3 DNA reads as TGTGCCAGCTCACCACCCGCGACCACCTCCTACAATGAGCAGTTCTTC. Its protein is CASSPPATTSYNEQFF.

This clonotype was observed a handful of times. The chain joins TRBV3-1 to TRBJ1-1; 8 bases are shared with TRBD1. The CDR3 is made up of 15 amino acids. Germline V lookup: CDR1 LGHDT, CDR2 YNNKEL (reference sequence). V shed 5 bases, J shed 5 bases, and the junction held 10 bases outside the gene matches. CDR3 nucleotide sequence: TGTGCCAGCAGCAATTACGCAGGGGGCAAGACTGAAGCTTTCTTT. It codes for CASSNYAGGKTEAFF. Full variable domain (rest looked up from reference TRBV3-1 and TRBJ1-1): DTAVSQTPKYLVTQMGNDKSIKCEQNLGHDTMYWYKQDSKKFLKIMFSYNNKELIINETVPNRFSPKSPDKAHLNLHINSLELGDSAVYFCASSNYAGGKTEAFFGQGTRLTVV.

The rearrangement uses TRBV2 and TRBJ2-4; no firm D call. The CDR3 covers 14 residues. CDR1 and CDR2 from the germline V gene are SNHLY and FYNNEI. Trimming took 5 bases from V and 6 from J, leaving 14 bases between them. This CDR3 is CASSRAESANIQYF. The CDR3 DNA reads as TGTGCCAGCAGTAGGGCGGAATCCGCAAACATTCAGTACTTC.

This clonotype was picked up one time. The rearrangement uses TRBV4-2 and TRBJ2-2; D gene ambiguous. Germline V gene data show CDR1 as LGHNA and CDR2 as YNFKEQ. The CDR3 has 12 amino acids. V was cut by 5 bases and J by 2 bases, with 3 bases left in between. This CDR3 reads CASSINTGELFF. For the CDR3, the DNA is TGTGCCAGCAGCATTAACACCGGGGAGCTGTTTTTT.

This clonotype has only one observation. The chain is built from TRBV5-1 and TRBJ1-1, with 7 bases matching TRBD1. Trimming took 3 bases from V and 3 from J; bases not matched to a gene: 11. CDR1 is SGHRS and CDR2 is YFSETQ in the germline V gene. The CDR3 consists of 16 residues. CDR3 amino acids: CASSSKGVTGDTEAFF. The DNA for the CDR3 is TGCGCCAGCAGCTCAAAGGGGGTTACAGGGGACACTGAAGCTTTCTTT.

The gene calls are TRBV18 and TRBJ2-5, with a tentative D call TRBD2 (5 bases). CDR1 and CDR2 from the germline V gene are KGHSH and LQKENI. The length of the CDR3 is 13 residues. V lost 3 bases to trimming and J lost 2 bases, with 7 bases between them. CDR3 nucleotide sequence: TGTGCCAGCTCACCTGACTATCAAGAGACCCAGTACTTC. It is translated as CASSPDYQETQYF.

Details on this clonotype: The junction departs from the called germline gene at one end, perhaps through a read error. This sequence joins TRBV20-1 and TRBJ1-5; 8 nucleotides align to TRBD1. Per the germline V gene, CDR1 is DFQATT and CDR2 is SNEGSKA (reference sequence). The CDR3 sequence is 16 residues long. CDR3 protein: CSTRDPSQGANQPQHF. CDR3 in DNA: TGCAGTACTAGAGACCCGAGCCAGGGGGCTAATCAGCCCCAGCATTTT.

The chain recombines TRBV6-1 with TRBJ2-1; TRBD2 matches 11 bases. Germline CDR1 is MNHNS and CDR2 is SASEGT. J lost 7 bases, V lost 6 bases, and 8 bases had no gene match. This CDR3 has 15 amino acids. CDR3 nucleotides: TGTGCCAGCAGCCTACTAGCGGGGGTTATAAATGAGCAGTTCTTC. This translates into CASSLLAGVINEQFF.

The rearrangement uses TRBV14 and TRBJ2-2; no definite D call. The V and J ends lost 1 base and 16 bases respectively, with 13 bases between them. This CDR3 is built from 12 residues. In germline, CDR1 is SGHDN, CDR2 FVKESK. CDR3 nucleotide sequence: TGTGCCAGCAGCCAAGGGGCACCATCGGAGTTTTTT. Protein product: CASSQGAPSEFF.

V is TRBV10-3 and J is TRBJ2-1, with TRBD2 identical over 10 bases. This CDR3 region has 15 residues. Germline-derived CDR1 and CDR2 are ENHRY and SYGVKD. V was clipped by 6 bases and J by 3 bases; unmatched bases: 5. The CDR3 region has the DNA TGTGCCATCAGGACCGGGACTAGCGACTACAATGAGCAGTTCTTC. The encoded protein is CAIRTGTSDYNEQFF.

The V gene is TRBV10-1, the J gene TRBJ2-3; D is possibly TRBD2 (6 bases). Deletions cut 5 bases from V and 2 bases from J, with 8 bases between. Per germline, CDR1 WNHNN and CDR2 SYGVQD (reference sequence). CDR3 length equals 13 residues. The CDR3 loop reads CASSLRDTDTQYF. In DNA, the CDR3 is TGCGCCAGCAGTTTGCGGGACACAGATACGCAGTATTTT.

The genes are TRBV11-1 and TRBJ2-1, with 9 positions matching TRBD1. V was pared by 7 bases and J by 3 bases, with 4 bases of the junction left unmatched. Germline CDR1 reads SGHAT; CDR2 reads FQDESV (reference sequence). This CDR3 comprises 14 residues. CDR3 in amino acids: CASNRQGGYNEQFF. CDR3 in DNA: TGTGCCAGCAACAGACAGGGGGGCTACAATGAGCAGTTCTTC.

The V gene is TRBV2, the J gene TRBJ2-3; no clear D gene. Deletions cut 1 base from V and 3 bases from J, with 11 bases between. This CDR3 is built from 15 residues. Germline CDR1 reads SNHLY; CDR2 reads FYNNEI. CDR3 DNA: TGTGCCAGCAGTGAAGAGGCAGGCCGGACAGATACGCAGTATTTT. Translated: CASSEEAGRTDTQYF.

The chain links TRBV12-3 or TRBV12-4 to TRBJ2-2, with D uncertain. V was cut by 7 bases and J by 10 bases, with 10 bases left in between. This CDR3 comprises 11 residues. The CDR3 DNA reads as TGTGCCAGCAAAAATAGGTCGGAGCTGTTTTTT. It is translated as CASKNRSELFF.

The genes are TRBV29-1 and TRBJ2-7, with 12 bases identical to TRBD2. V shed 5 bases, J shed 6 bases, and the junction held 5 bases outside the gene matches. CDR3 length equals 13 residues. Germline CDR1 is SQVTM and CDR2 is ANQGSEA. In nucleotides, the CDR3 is TGCAGCGTTCGGACTAGCGGGAAGATCGAGCAGTACTTC. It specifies CSVRTSGKIEQYF.

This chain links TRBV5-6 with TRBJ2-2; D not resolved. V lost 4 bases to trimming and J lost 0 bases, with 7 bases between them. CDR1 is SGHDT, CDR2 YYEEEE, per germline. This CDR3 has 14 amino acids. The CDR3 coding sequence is TGTGCCAGCAGCCAGACACCGAACACCGGGGAGCTGTTTTTT. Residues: CASSQTPNTGELFF.

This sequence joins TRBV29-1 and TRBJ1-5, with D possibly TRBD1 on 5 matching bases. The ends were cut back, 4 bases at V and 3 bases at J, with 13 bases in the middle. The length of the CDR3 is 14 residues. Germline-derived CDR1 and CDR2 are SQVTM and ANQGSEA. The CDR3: CSVGGDGINQPQHF. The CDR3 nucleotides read TGCAGCGTTGGTGGGGACGGGATCAATCAGCCCCAGCATTTT. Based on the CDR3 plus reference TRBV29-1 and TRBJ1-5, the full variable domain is SAVISQKPSRDICQRGTSLTIQCQVDSQVTMMFWYRQQPGQSLTLIATANQGSEATYESGFVIDKFPISRPNLTFSTLTVSNMSPEDSSIYLCSVGGDGINQPQHFGDGTRLSIL.

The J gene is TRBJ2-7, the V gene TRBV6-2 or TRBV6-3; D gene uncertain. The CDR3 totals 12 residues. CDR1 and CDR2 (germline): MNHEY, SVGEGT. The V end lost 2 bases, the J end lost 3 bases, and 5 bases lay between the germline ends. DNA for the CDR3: TGTGCCAGCAGTTACGGGATCTACGAGCAGTACGTC. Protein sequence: CASSYGIYEQYV.

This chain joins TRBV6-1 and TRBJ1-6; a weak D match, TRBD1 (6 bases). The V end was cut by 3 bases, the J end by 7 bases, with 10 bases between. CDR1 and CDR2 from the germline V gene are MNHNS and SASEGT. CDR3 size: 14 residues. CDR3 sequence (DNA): TGTGCCAGCAGTGAGACAGGCGAAAATTCACCCCTCCACTTT. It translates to CASSETGENSPLHF.

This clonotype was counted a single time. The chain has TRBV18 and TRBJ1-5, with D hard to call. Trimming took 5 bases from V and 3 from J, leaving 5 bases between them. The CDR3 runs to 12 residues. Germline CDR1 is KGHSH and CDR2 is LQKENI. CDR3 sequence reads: CASSGDNQPQHF. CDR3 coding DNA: TGTGCCAGCTCAGGGGACAATCAGCCCCAGCATTTT.

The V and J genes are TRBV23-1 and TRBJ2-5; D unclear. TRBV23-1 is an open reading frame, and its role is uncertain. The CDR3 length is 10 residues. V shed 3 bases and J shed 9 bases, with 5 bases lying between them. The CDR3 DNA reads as TGCGCCAGCAGTCATGGGCCCCAGTACTTC. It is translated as CASSHGPQYF.

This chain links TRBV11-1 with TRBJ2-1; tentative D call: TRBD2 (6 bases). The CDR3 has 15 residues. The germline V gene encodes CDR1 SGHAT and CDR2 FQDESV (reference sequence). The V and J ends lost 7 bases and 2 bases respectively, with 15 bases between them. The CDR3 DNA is TGTGCCAGCAAAGGTGGGGGGAGCGCCTACAATGAGCAGTTCTTC. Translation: CASKGGGSAYNEQFF.